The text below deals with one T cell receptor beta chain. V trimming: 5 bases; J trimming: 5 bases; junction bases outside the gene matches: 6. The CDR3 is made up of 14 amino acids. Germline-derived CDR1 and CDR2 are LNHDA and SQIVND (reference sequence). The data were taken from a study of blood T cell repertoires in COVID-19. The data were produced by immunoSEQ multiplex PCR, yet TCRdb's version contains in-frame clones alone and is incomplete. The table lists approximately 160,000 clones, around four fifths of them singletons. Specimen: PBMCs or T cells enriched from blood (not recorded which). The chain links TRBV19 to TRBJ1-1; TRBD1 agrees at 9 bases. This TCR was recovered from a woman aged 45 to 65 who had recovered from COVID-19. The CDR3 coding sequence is TGTGCCAGTAGTTGGGGACAGGGTGGGACTGAAGCTTTCTTT. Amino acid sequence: CASSWGQGGTEAFF.